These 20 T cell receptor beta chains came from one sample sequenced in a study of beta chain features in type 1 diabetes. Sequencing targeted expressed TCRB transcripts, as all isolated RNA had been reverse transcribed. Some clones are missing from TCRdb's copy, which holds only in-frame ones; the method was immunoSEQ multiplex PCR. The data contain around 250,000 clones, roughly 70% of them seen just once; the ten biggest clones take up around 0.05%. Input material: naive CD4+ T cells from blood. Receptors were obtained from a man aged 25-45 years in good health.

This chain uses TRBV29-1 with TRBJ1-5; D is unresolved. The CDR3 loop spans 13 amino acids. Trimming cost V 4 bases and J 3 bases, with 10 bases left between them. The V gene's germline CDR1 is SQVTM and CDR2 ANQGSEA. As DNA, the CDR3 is TGCAGCGTTGTATGGGGAGTCAATCAGCCCCAGCATTTT. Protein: CSVVWGVNQPQHF.

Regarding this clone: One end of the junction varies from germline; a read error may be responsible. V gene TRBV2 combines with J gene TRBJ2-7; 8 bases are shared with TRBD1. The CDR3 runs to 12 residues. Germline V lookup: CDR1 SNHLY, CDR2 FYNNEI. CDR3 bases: TGTGCCAGCAGGGGGACAGGCGGTTCTTCGAGCTTC. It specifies CASRGTGGSSSF.

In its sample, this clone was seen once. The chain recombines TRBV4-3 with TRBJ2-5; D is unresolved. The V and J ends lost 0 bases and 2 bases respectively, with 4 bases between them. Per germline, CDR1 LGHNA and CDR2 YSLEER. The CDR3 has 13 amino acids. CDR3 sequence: CASSQEGQETQYF. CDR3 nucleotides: TGCGCCAGCAGCCAAGAGGGACAAGAGACCCAGTACTTC.

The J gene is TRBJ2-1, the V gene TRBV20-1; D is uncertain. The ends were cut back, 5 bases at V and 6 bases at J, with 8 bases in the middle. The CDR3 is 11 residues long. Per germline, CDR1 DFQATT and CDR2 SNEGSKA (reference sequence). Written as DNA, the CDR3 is TGCAGTGCTTTCCCAGGCAATGAGCAGTTCTTC. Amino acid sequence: CSAFPGNEQFF.

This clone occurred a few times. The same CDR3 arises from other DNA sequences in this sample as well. For the CDR3, the DNA is TGTGCCTGGAGTGTACGGCAGGGCACTGAAGCTTTCTTT. Translation gives CAWSVRQGTEAFF. This chain connects TRBV30 to TRBJ1-1; perhaps TRBD1 as D (5 bases). Germline-derived CDR1 and CDR2 are GTSNPN and SVGIG (reference sequence). V was pared by 0 bases and J by 4 bases, with 9 bases between. The CDR3 loop spans 13 amino acids.

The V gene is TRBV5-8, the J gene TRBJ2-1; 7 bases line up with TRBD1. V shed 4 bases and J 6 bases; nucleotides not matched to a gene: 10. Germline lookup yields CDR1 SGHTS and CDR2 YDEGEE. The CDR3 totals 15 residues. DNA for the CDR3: TGTGCCAGCAGCCGATACCGACAGGGTGGCAATGAGCAGTTCTTC. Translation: CASSRYRQGGNEQFF.

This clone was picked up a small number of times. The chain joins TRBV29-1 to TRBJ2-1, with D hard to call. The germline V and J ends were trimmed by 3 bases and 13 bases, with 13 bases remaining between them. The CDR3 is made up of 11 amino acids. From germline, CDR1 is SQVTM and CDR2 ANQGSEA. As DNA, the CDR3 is TGCAGCGTTGAGTTTAAAGGGCACCAGTTCTTC. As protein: CSVEFKGHQFF.

Here the CDR3 DNA reads TGTGCCAGCTCATCAAGCTACGAGCAGTACTTC. This gives the protein CASSSSYEQYF. This chain connects TRBV18 to TRBJ2-7, with unresolved D. CDR3 size: 11 residues. V was pared by 5 bases and J by 3 bases, with 5 bases between. CDR1 and CDR2 from the germline V gene are KGHSH and LQKENI.

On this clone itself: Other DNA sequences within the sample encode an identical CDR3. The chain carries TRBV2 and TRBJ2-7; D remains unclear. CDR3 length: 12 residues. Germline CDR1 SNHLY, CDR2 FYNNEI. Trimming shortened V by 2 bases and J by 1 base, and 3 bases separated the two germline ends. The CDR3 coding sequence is TGTGCCAGCAGTGAAAGTTCCTACGAGCAGTACTTC. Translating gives CASSESSYEQYF.

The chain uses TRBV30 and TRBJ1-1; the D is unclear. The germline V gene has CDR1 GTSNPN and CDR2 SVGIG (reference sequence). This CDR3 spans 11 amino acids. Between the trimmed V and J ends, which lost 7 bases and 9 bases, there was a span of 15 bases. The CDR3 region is CASTTGSKAFF. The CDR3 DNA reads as TGTGCCTCTACCACCGGATCTAAAGCTTTCTTT.

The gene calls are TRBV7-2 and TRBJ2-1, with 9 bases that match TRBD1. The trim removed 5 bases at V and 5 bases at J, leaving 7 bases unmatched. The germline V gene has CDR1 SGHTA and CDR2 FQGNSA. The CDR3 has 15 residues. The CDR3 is CASSATGTGNNEQFF. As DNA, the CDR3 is TGTGCCAGCAGCGCGACCGGGACAGGGAACAATGAGCAGTTCTTC.

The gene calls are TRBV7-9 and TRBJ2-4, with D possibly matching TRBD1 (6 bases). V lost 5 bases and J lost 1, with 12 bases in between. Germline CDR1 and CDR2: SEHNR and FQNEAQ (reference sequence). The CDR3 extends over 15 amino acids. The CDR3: CASSPEGEAKNIQYF. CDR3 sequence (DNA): TGTGCCAGCAGCCCAGAGGGGGAGGCCAAAAACATTCAGTACTTC.

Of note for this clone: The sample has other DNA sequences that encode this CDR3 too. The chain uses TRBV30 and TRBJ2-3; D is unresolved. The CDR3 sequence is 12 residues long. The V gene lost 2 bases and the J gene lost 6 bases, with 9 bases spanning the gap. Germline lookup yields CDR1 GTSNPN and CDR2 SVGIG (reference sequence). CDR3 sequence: CAWSLSGDTQYF. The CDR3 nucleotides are TGTGCCTGGAGTTTATCTGGGGATACGCAGTATTTT.

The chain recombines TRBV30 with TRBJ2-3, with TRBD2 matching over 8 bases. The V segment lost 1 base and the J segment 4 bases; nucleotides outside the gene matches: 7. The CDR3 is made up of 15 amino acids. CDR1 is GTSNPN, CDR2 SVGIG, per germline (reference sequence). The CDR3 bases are TGTGCCTGGAGTGATATAGCGGGGCGGCCAGATACGCAGTATTTT. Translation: CAWSDIAGRPDTQYF.

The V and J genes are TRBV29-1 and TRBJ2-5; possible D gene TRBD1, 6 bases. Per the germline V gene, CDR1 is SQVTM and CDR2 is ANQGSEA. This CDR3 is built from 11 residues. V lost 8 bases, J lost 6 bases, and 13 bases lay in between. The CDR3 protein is CSYMTGQTQYF. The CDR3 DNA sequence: TGCAGCTATATGACAGGCCAGACCCAGTACTTC.

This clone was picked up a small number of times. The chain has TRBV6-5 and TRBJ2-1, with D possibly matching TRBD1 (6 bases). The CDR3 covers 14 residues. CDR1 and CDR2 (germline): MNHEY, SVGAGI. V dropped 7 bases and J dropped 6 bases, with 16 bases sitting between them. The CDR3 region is CASTPQGPGNEQFF. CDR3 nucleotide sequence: TGTGCCAGCACCCCCCAGGGGCCAGGCAATGAGCAGTTCTTC.

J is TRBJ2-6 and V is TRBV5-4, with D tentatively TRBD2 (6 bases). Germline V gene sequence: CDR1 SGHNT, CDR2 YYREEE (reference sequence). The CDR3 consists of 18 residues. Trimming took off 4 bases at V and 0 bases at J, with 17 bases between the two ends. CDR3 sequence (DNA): TGTGCCAGCAGCCCCGGGGGACCACAGAGCTCTGGGGCCAACGTCCTGACTTTC. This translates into CASSPGGPQSSGANVLTF.

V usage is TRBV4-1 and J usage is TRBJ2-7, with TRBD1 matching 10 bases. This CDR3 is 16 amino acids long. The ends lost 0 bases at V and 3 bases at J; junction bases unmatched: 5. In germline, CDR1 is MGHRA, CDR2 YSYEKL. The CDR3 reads CASSQDRRDRGYEQYF. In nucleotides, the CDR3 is TGCGCCAGCAGCCAAGATCGACGGGACAGGGGCTACGAGCAGTACTTC.

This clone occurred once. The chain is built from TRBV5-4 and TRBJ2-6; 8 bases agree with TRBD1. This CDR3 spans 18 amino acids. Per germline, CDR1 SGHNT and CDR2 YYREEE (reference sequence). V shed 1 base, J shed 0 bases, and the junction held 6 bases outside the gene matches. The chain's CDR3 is CASSLWGRGPSGANVLTF. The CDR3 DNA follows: TGTGCCAGCAGCTTGTGGGGCAGGGGGCCCTCTGGGGCCAACGTCCTGACTTTC. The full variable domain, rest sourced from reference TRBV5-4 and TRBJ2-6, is ETGVTQSPTHLIKTRGQQVTLRCSSQSGHNTVSWYQQALGQGPQFIFQYYREEENGRGNFPPRFSGLQFPNYSSELNVNALELDDSALYLCASSLWGRGPSGANVLTFGAGSRLTVL.

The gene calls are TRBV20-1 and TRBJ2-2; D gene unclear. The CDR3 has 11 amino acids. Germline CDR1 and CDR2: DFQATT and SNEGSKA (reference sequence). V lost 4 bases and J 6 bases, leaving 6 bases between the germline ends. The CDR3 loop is CSAIRPGELFF. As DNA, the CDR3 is TGCAGTGCTATCCGGCCCGGGGAGCTGTTTTTT.